This entry lists 23 T cell receptor beta chains sequenced from one sample in a study of technical replicates of blood from several donors. The method was immunoSEQ multiplex PCR; TCRdb's version includes in-frame clones alone and lacks a portion of them. The sample carries 75,000 to 95,000 clones, 85% to 95% recorded once. Sequencing used T cells isolated from PBMCs. Source of these receptors: a human donor in good health.

V gene TRBV7-8 combines with J gene TRBJ1-5; TRBD1 aligns across 8 bases. Germline V CDR1 and CDR2: SGHVS, FQNEAQ. The CDR3 sequence is 15 residues long. Trimming removed 1 base from V and 6 bases from J; junction bases left unmatched: 5. The CDR3 loop is CASSLETGVGQPQHF. The CDR3 DNA reads TGTGCCAGCAGCTTAGAGACAGGGGTTGGTCAGCCCCAGCATTTT. Looking up the rest from reference TRBV7-8 and TRBJ1-5 gives the full variable domain: GAGVSQSPRYKVAKRGQDVALRCDPISGHVSLFWYQQALGQGPEFLTYFQNEAQLDKSGLPSDRFFAERPEGSVSTLKIQRTQQEDSAVYLCASSLETGVGQPQHFGDGTRLSIL.

The J gene is TRBJ2-1, the V gene TRBV7-9, with 10 positions matching TRBD2. CDR3 length: 17 residues. Germline trimming cut 2 bases from V and 6 bases from J; bases unmatched to any gene: 10. Germline V gene sequence: CDR1 SEHNR, CDR2 FQNEAQ (reference sequence). This CDR3 reads CASSLHGTSERPNEQFF. The CDR3 DNA is TGTGCCAGCAGCTTACATGGGACTAGCGAACGGCCCAATGAGCAGTTCTTC.

The table lists this clone with a count of one. The rearrangement uses TRBV28 and TRBJ2-6; weak D call: TRBD1 (5 bases). The CDR3 has 18 residues. V lost 5 bases, J lost 0 bases, and 17 bases lay in between. In germline, CDR1 is MDHEN, CDR2 SYDVKM. Here the CDR3 reads CASSPRWGQSSGANVLTF. CDR3 DNA: TGTGCCAGCAGTCCCCGGTGGGGCCAGAGCTCTGGGGCCAACGTCCTGACTTTC.

The sample holds a few counts of this clone. This chain joins TRBV11-2 and TRBJ1-1; D is unclear. The CDR3 is made up of 12 amino acids. V lost 6 bases and J lost 7, with 12 bases in between. Germline loops: CDR1 SGHAT, CDR2 FQNNGV. The CDR3 protein is CASSLSRGEAFF. CDR3 coding DNA: TGTGCCAGCAGTTTAAGCCGGGGTGAAGCTTTCTTT.

The chain combines TRBV9 with TRBJ2-3, with 9 bases aligning to TRBD2. Germline V gene lookup returns CDR1 SGDLS and CDR2 YYNGEE. This CDR3 region has 15 residues. J lost 4 bases, V lost 3 bases, and 6 bases had no gene match. CDR3 nucleotides: TGTGCCAGCAGCGCCCGCGGCGGGGGGGCAGATACGCAGTATTTT. Residues: CASSARGGGADTQYF.

The CDR3 sequence is CASSITRVSTDTQYF. The CDR3 DNA is TGTGCCAGCAGTATAACTAGAGTAAGCACAGATACGCAGTATTTT. The chain employs TRBV28 and TRBJ2-3, with D possibly TRBD2 on 5 matching bases. CDR1 and CDR2 (germline): MDHEN, SYDVKM. The CDR3 has 15 residues. V dropped 5 bases and J dropped 0 bases, with 12 bases sitting between them.

The chain uses TRBV9 and TRBJ2-1; 8 bases are a match to TRBD2. The CDR3 contains 15 residues. With V trimmed by 5 bases and J by 8 bases, 12 bases remained unmatched. The germline gives CDR1 SGDLS, CDR2 YYNGEE. The CDR3 sequence: CASSSTGTRDYEQFF. The CDR3 DNA follows: TGTGCCAGCAGTTCAACCGGGACTAGGGACTATGAGCAGTTCTTC. Full variable domain (outside the CDR3, taken from reference TRBV9 and TRBJ2-1): DSGVTQTPKHLITATGQRVTLRCSPRSGDLSVYWYQQSLDQGLQFLIQYYNGEERAKGNILERFSAQQFPDLHSELNLSSLELGDSALYFCASSSTGTRDYEQFFGPGTRLTVL.

This chain links TRBV5-1 with TRBJ1-2; maybe TRBD1 (6 bases). Trimming removed 3 bases from V and 2 bases from J, with 11 bases in between. Germline V gene sequence: CDR1 SGHRS, CDR2 YFSETQ. The length of the CDR3 is 14 residues. The CDR3 DNA sequence: TGCGCCAGCAGCTCCTCCGGGACAAACTATGGCTACACCTTC. This encodes CASSSSGTNYGYTF.

V usage is TRBV19 and J usage is TRBJ1-2, with D perhaps matching TRBD1 (5 bases). The V end lost 4 bases, the J end lost 7 bases, and 16 bases lay between the germline ends. Looked up from germline, CDR1 is LNHDA and CDR2 is SQIVND (reference sequence). The length of the CDR3 is 14 residues. CDR3 nucleotide sequence: TGTGCCAGTAGTAGAACAGGAGTCCCCTCTGGCTACACCTTC. Its protein is CASSRTGVPSGYTF.

The chain recombines TRBV19 with TRBJ1-5; 7 nucleotides line up with TRBD1. The V gene end was trimmed by 8 bases and the J gene end by 6 bases; junction bases not matched to a gene: 13. In germline, CDR1 is LNHDA, CDR2 SQIVND (reference sequence). The CDR3 covers 15 residues. CDR3 nucleotide sequence: TGTGCCAGTGGCTATCGGGAGGGGGCAAGTCAGCCCCAGCATTTT. Protein: CASGYREGASQPQHF.

J is TRBJ1-5 and V is TRBV28; D perhaps matches TRBD1 (6 bases). The CDR3 is 15 amino acids. The germline V and J ends were trimmed by 6 bases and 2 bases, with 14 bases remaining between them. Germline CDR1 and CDR2: MDHEN and SYDVKM. For the CDR3, the DNA is TGTGCCAGCAGCCCTCTACAGGGTCGCAATCAGCCCCAGCATTTT. Protein product: CASSPLQGRNQPQHF. The full variable domain, its missing parts supplied by reference TRBV28 and TRBJ1-5, is DVKVTQSSRYLVKRTGEKVFLECVQDMDHENMFWYRQDPGLGLRLIYFSYDVKMKEKGDIPEGYSVSREKKERFSLILESASTNQTSMYLCASSPLQGRNQPQHFGDGTRLSIL.

The V call is TRBV5-1, the J call TRBJ2-7, with TRBD1 as a possible D gene (9 bases). Germline assignment: CDR1 SGHRS and CDR2 YFSETQ. The CDR3 sequence is 15 residues long. V shed 0 bases and J shed 7 bases, with 17 bases lying between them. The CDR3 reads CASSLGGTGTREQYF. CDR3 DNA: TGCGCCAGCAGCTTGGGGGGGACAGGGACTAGGGAGCAGTACTTC.

This chain uses TRBV6-5 with TRBJ1-2; D is uncertain. CDR3 length equals 13 residues. Trimming pared 2 bases from V and 0 bases from J, leaving 4 bases between. Germline lookup yields CDR1 MNHEY and CDR2 SVGAGI. The CDR3 sequence is CASSYEANYGYTF. CDR3 coding DNA: TGTGCCAGCAGTTACGAGGCTAACTATGGCTACACCTTC.

J is TRBJ1-2 and V is TRBV9; the match to TRBD1 covers 9 bases. The CDR3 covers 16 residues. The germline CDR1 and CDR2 sequences are SGDLS and YYNGEE. The ends lost 0 bases at V and 4 bases at J; junction bases unmatched: 7. The CDR3 region is CASSVGPGQGLYGYTF. The CDR3 DNA reads TGTGCCAGCAGCGTAGGACCGGGACAGGGCCTCTATGGCTACACCTTC.

The V gene is TRBV6-1, the J gene TRBJ1-2, with no clear D. Per germline, CDR1 MNHNS and CDR2 SASEGT. The germline V and J ends were trimmed by 4 bases and 2 bases, with 14 bases remaining between them. The CDR3 consists of 15 residues. The DNA of the CDR3 is TGTGCCAGCAGTGGCGTGTCCGAGGGAAACTATGGCTACACCTTC. As protein: CASSGVSEGNYGYTF.

On this clone: An end of the junction does not agree with germline; a read error may underlie this. This rearrangement joins TRBV30 to TRBJ2-1, with 9 bases fitting TRBD2. The CDR3 extends over 14 amino acids. Germline V gene sequence: CDR1 GTSNPN, CDR2 SVGIG (reference sequence). CDR3 residues: CAFCGDGGGAKGVF. The CDR3 nucleotides read TGTGCCTTTTGTGGGGACGGCGGGGGGGCTAAAGGGGTCTTC. The complete variable domain, with remaining parts taken from reference TRBV30 and TRBJ2-1, reads SQTIHQWPATLVQPVGSPLSLECTVEGTSNPNLYWYRQAAGRGLQLLFYSVGIGQISSEVPQNLSASRPQDRQFILSSKKLLLSDSGFYLCAFCGDGGGAKGVFGPGTRLTVL.

The chain is built from TRBV6-5 and TRBJ1-4, with D possibly matching TRBD1 (6 bases). The CDR3 is 11 residues long. Germline V CDR1 and CDR2: MNHEY, SVGAGI. Trimming removed 6 bases from V and 11 bases from J, with 10 bases in between. The CDR3 sequence is CASRATGKLFF. In nucleotides, the CDR3 is TGTGCCAGCAGGGCTACAGGGAAACTGTTTTTT.

This clone appeared a single time. A read error may account for a junction end that differs from germline. J is TRBJ2-5 and V is TRBV7-7; TRBD2 might be the D (6 bases). The germline V gene has CDR1 SSHAT and CDR2 FNYEAQ (reference sequence). CDR3 size: 16 residues. The DNA for the CDR3 is TGTGCTAGCAGCTTAGGAGGGAGAGGCCGAGGGGAGACCCAGTACTTC. Translating it yields CASSLGGRGRGETQYF.

The chain links TRBV19 to TRBJ1-3, with 7 bases matching TRBD1. CDR3 length equals 16 residues. Unmatched junction bases numbered 14, after V lost 9 bases and J lost 3 bases. CDR1 LNHDA and CDR2 SQIVND come from the germline V gene (reference sequence). For the CDR3, the DNA is TGTGCCAGCCTATCAGTCGAGGGGGCTCGTGGAAACACCATATATTTT. Translation gives CASLSVEGARGNTIYF.

The V gene is TRBV11-2, the J gene TRBJ1-1, with 7 bases lining up with TRBD1. The length of the CDR3 is 15 residues. Germline V gene data show CDR1 as SGHAT and CDR2 as FQNNGV. The V and J ends lost 5 bases and 1 base, in that order; junction bases with no gene match: 7. Here the CDR3 reads CASSLWTGGNTEAFF. The DNA of the CDR3 is TGTGCCAGCAGCCTTTGGACAGGAGGGAACACTGAAGCTTTCTTT.

This chain joins TRBV7-6 and TRBJ2-5, with 8 bases lining up with TRBD2. Germline V gene data show CDR1 as SGHVS and CDR2 as FNYEAQ. With 3 bases clipped from V and 5 bases from J, the junction kept 8 bases outside the gene matches. The CDR3 has 15 amino acids. The CDR3 protein is CASSFVGGRRETQYF. The DNA of the CDR3 is TGTGCCAGCAGCTTTGTGGGCGGGAGGAGGGAGACCCAGTACTTC.

The chain is built from TRBV27 and TRBJ1-1; a possible D gene is TRBD1 (5 bases). The ends were cut back, 0 bases at V and 8 bases at J, with 16 bases in the middle. CDR1 is MNHEY, CDR2 SMNVEV, per germline (reference sequence). This CDR3 has 15 residues. The CDR3 here is CASSLSVLLTAEAFF. DNA for the CDR3: TGTGCCAGCAGTTTATCAGTCCTGTTGACAGCCGAAGCTTTCTTT.

This rearrangement joins TRBV16 to TRBJ1-1; D gene ambiguous. Germline values: CDR1 KGHSY, CDR2 FQNENV. V lost 4 bases and J 4 bases, leaving 13 bases between the germline ends. The CDR3 has 14 amino acids. The CDR3 is CASSPIPGSTEAFF. CDR3 coding DNA: TGTGCCAGCAGCCCTATCCCAGGAAGCACTGAAGCTTTCTTT.